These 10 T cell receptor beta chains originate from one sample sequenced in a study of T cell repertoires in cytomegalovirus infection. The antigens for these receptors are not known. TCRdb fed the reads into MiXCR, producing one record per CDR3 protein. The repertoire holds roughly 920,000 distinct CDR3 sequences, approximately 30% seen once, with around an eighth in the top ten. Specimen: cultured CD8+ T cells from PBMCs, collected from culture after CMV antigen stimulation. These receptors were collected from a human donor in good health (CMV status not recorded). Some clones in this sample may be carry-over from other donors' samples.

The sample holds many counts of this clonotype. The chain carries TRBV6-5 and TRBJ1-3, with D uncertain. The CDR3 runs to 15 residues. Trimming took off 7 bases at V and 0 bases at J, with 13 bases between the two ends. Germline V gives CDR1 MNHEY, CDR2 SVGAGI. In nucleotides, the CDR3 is TGTGCCAGCACTAACACATTGTTCTCTGGAAACACCATATATTTT. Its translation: CASTNTLFSGNTIYF.

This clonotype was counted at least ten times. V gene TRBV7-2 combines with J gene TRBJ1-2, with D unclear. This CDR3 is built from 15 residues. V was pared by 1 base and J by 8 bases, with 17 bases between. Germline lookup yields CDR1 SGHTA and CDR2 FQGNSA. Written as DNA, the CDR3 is TGTGCCAGCAGCTTAGTAAGCCCTCTCCCAGGAGGCTACACCTTC. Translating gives CASSLVSPLPGGYTF.

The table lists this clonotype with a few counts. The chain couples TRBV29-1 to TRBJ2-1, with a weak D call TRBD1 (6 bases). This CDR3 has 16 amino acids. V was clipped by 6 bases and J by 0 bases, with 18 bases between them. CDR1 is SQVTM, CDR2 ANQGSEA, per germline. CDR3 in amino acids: CSVNLFTGTSYNEQFF. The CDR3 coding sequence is TGCAGCGTCAACCTATTTACAGGGACCTCCTACAATGAGCAGTTCTTC.

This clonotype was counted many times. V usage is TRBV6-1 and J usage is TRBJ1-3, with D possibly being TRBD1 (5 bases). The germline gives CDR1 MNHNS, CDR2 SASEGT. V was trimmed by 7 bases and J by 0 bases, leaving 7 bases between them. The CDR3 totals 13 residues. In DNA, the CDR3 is TGTGCCAGCAACGGGGGCTCTGGAAACACCATATATTTT. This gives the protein CASNGGSGNTIYF.

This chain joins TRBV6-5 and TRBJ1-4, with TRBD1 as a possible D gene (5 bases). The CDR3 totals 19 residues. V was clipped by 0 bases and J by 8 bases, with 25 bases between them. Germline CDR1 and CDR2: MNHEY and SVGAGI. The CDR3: CASSYSIVPGRPRWEKLFF. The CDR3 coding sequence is TGTGCCAGCAGTTACTCGATAGTCCCGGGACGGCCGAGATGGGAAAAACTGTTTTTT.

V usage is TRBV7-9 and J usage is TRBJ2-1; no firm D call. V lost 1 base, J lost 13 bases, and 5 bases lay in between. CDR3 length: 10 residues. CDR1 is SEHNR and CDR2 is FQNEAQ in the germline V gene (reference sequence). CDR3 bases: TGTGCCAGCAGCTTAGAGGCACAGTTCTTC. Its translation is CASSLEAQFF.

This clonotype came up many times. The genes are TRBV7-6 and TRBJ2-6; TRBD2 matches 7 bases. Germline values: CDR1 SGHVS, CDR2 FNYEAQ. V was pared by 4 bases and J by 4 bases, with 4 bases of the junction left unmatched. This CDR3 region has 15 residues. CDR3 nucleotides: TGTGCCAGCAGCTCCCGGGGGGTGGGGGCCAACGTCCTGACTTTC. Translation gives CASSSRGVGANVLTF.

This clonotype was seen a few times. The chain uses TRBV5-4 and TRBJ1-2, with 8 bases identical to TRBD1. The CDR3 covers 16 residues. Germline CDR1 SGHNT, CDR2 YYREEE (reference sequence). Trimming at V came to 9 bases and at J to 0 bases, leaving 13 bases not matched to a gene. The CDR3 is CAIPADREYSNYGYTF. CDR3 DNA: TGTGCCATCCCAGCGGACAGGGAATACTCTAACTATGGCTACACCTTC.

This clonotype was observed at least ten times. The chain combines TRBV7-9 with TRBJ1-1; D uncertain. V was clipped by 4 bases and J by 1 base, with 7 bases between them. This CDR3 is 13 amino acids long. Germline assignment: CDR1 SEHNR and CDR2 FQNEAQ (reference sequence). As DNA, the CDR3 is TGTGCCAGCAGCTCCCTTGGGAACACTGAAGCTTTCTTT. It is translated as CASSSLGNTEAFF.

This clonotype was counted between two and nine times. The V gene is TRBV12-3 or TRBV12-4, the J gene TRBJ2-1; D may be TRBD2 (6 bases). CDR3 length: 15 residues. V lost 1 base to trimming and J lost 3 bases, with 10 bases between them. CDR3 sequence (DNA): TGTGCCAGCAGTTTAGATAGCGGATACTACAATGAGCAGTTCTTC. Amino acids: CASSLDSGYYNEQFF.